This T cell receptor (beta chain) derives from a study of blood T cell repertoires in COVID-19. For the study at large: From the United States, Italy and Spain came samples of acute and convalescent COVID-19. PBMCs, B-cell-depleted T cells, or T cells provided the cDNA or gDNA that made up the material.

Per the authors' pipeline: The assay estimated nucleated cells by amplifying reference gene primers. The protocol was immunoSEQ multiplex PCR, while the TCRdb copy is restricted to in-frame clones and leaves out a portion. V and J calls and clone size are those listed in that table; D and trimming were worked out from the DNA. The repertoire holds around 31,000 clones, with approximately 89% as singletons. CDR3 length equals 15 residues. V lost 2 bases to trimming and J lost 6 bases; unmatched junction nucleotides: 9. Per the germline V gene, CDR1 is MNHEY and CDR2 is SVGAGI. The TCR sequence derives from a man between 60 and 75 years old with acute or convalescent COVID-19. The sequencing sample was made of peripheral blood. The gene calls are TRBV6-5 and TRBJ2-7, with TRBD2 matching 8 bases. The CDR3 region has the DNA TGTGCCAGCAGTTACACCCCCGGGACTAGAGGCGAGCAGTACTTC. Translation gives CASSYTPGTRGEQYF.